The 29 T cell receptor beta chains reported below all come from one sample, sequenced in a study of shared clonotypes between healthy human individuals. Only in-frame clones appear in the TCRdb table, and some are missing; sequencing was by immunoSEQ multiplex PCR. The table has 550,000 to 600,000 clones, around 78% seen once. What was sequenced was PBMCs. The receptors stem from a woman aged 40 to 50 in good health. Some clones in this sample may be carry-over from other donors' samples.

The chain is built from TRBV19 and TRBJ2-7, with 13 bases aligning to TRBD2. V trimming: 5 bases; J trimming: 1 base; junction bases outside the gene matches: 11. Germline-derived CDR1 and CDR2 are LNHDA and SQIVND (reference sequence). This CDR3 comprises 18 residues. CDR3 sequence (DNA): TGTGCCAGTAGTGGGTGGACATGGACTAGCGGGAGTTCCTACGAGCAGTACTTC. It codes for CASSGWTWTSGSSYEQYF.

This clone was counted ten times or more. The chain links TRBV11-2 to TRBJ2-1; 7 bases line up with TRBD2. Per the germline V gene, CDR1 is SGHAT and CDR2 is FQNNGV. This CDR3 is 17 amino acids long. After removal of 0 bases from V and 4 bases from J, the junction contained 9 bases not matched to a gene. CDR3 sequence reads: CASSLDRGGRGYNEQFF. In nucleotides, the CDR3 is TGTGCCAGCAGCTTAGATCGCGGCGGGAGAGGGTACAATGAGCAGTTCTTC.

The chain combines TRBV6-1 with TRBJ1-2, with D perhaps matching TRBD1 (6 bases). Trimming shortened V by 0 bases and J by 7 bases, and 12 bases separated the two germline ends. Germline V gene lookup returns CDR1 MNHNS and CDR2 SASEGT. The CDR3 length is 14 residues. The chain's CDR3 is CASSEAFRGFGYTF. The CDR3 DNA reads TGTGCCAGCAGTGAAGCCTTCAGGGGCTTTGGCTACACCTTC.

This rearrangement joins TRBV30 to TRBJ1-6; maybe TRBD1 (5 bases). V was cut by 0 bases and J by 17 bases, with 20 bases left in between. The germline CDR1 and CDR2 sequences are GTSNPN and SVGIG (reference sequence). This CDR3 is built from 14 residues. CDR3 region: CAWSVRGASDLIHF. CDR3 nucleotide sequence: TGTGCCTGGAGTGTTAGGGGCGCGAGCGACTTGATCCACTTT.

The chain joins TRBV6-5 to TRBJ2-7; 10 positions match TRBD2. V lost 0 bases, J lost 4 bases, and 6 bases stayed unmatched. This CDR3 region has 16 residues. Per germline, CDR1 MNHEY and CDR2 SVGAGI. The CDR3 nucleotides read TGTGCCAGCAGTTACTCTGGCCTAGCGGGAGCTTACGAGCAGTACTTC. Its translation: CASSYSGLAGAYEQYF.

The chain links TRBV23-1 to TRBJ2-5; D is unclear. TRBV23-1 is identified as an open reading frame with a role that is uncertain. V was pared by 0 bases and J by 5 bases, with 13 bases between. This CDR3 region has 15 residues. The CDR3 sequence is CASSQSFPGAETQYF. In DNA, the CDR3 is TGCGCCAGCAGTCAATCGTTCCCTGGTGCGGAGACCCAGTACTTC.

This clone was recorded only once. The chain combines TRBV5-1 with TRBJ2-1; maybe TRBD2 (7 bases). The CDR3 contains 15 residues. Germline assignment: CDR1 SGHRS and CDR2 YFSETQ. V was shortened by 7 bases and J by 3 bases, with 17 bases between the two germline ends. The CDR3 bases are TGCGCCAGCGAATTAGGGGGGGCTCGCTACAATGAGCAGTTCTTC. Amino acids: CASELGGARYNEQFF.

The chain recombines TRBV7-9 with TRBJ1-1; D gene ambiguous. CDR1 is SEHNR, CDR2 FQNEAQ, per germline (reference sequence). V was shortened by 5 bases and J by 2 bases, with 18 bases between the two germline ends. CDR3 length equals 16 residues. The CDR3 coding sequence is TGTGCCAGCAGCCCGCAAGTCGGCCAGCTTAACACTGAAGCTTTCTTT. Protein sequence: CASSPQVGQLNTEAFF.

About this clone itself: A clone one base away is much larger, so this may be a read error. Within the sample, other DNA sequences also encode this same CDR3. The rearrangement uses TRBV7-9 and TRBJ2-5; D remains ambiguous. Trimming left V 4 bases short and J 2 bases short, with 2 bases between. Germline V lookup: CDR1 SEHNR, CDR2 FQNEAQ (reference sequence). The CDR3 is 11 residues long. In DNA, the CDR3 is TGTGCCAGCAGCTCACAAGAGACCCAGTACTTC. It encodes CASSSQETQYF.

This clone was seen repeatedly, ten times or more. The CDR3 region has the DNA TGTGCCAGCAGTCGGATGGGCCAGCATCCCTACGAGCAGTACTTC. Translated: CASSRMGQHPYEQYF. The chain carries TRBV28 and TRBJ2-7; no reliable D call. Looked up from germline, CDR1 is MDHEN and CDR2 is SYDVKM. Deletions cut 5 bases from V and 2 bases from J, with 16 bases between. The CDR3 totals 15 residues.

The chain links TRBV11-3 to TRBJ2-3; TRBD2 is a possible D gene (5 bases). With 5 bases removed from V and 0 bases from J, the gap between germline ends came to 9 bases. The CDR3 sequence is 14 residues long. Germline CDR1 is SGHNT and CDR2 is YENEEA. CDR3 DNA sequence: TGTGCCAGCAGCCCCTGGGAGAGCACAGATACGCAGTATTTT. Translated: CASSPWESTDTQYF.

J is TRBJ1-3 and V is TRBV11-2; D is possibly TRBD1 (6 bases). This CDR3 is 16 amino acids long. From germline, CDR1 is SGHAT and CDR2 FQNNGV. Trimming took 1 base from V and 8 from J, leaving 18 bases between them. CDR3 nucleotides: TGTGCCAGCAGCTTAGTCGGCCGGACAGAAGTCGACACCATATATTTT. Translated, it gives CASSLVGRTEVDTIYF.

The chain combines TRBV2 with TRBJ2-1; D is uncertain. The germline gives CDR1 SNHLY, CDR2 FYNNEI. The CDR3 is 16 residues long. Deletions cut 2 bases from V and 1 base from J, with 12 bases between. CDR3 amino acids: CASSEFGRTSYNEQFF. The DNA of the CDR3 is TGTGCCAGCAGTGAATTCGGCAGGACGTCCTACAATGAGCAGTTCTTC.

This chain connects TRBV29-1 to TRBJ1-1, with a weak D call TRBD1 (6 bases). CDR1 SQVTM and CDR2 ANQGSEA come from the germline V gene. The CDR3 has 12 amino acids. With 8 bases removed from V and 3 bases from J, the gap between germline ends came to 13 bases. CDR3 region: CSTLSGDTEAFF. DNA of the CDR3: TGCAGCACATTATCAGGGGACACTGAAGCTTTCTTT.

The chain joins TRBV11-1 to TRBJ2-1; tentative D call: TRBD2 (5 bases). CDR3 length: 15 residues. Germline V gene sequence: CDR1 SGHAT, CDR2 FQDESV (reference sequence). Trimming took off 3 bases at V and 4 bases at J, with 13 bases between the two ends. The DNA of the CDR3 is TGTGCCAGCAGCTTTCGCCAACGGGGATACAATGAGCAGTTCTTC. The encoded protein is CASSFRQRGYNEQFF.

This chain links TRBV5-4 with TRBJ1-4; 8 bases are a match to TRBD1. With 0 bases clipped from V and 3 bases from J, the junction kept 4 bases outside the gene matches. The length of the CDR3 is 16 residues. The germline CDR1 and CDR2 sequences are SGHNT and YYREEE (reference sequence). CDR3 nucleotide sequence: TGTGCCAGCAGCTTGGATCCGGGACAGGCTAATGAAAAACTGTTTTTT. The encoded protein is CASSLDPGQANEKLFF.

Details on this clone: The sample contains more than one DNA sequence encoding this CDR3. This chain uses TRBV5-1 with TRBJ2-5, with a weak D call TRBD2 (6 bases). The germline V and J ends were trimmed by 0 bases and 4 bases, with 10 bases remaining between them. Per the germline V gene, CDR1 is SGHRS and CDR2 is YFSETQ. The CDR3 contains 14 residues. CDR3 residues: CASSLGHGGETQYF. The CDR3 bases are TGCGCCAGCAGCTTGGGACACGGGGGAGAGACCCAGTACTTC.

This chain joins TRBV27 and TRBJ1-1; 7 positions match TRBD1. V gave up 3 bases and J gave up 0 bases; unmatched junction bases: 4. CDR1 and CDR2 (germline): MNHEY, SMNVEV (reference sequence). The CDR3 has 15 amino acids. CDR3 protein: CASSFRGGLNTEAFF. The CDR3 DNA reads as TGTGCCAGCAGTTTCAGGGGGGGATTGAACACTGAAGCTTTCTTT.

CDR3 region: CASSEQQDTDTQYF. The CDR3 DNA is TGTGCCAGCAGTGAGCAACAGGACACAGATACGCAGTATTTT. The chain combines TRBV6-1 with TRBJ2-3, with D perhaps matching TRBD1 (5 bases). The CDR3 has 14 amino acids. The V and J ends lost 3 bases and 2 bases respectively, with 9 bases between them. The V gene's germline CDR1 is MNHNS and CDR2 SASEGT.

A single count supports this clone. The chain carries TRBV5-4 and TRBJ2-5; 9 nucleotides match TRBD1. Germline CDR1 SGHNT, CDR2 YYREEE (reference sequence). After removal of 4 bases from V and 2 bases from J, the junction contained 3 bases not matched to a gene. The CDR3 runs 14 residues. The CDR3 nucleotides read TGTGCCAGCAGCCAGGACAGGGGACAAGAGACCCAGTACTTC. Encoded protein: CASSQDRGQETQYF.

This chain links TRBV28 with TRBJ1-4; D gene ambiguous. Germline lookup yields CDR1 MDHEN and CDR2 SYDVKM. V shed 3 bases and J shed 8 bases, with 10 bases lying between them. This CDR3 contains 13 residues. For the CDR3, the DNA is TGTGCCAGCAGTTTCCGGCGAAGGGAAAAACTGTTTTTT. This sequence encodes CASSFRRREKLFF.

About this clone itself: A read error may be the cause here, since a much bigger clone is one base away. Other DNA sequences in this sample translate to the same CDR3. CDR3 DNA sequence: TGTGCCAGCAGTACGGACAGGGTCGCTACTGAAGCTTTCTTT. Residues: CASSTDRVATEAFF. This chain joins TRBV27 and TRBJ1-1; 8 bases line up with TRBD1. The V gene's germline CDR1 is MNHEY and CDR2 SMNVEV (reference sequence). This CDR3 is 14 amino acids long. Unmatched junction bases numbered 7, after V lost 5 bases and J lost 5 bases.

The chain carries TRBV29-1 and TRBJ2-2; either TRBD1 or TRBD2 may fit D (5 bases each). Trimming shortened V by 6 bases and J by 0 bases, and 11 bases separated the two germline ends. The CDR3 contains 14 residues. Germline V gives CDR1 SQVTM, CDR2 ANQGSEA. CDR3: CSVLRGTNTGELFF. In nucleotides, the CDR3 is TGCAGCGTACTCCGGGGCACGAACACCGGGGAGCTGTTTTTT.

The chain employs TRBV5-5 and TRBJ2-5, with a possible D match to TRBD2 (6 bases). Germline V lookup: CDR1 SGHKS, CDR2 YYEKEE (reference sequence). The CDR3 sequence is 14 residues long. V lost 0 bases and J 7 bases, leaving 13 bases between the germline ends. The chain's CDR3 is CASSLGGAGGTQYF. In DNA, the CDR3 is TGTGCCAGCAGCTTGGGCGGGGCTGGGGGGACCCAGTACTTC.

CDR3 amino acids: CASSLLIGDTSNQPQHF. CDR3 coding DNA: TGTGCCAGCAGTTTATTAATTGGGGACACTAGCAATCAGCCCCAGCATTTT. The chain couples TRBV28 to TRBJ1-5, with a weak D call TRBD1 (6 bases). V was trimmed by 1 base and J by 0 bases, leaving 13 bases between them. This CDR3 has 17 residues. In germline, CDR1 is MDHEN, CDR2 SYDVKM.

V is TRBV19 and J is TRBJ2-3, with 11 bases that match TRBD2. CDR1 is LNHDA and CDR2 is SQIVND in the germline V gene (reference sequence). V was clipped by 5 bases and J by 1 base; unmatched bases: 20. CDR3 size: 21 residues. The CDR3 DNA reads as TGTGCCAGTAGTGGGCCAGGGAAAGGGGCTAGCGGGAGGTCGGGCACAGATACGCAGTATTTT. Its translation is CASSGPGKGASGRSGTDTQYF.

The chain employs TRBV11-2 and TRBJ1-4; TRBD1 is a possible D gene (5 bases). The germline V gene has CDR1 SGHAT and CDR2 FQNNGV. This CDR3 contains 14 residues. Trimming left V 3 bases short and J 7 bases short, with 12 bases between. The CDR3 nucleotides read TGTGCCAGCAGCTTTTCAGGGAAAATTGAAAAACTGTTTTTT. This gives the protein CASSFSGKIEKLFF.

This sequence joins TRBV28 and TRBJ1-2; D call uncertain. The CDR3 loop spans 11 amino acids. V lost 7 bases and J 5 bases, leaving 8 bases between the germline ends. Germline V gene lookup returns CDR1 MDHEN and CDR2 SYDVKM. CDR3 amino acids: CASKTSYGYTF. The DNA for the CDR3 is TGTGCCAGCAAAACATCTTATGGCTACACCTTC.

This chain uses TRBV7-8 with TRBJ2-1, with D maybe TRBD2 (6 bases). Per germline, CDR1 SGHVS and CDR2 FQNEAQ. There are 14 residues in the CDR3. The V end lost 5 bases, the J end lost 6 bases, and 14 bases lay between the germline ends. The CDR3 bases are TGTGCCAGCAGCCCCCTAGGTAGCGGCAATGAGCAGTTCTTC. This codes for CASSPLGSGNEQFF.